The sequence of this TCR beta chain was determined in a study of technical replicates of blood from a few donors. The data were produced by immunoSEQ multiplex PCR, yet TCRdb's version contains in-frame clones alone and is incomplete. The repertoire has 75,000 to 100,000 clones, roughly 95% of them found once; the top ten carry approximately 0.37%. There are 14 residues in the CDR3. Germline CDR1 SGHRS, CDR2 YFSETQ. Trimming removed 5 bases at V and 1 base at J, with 12 bases between. Input material: T cells isolated from PBMCs. The TCR sequence derives from a human donor in good health. The rearrangement links TRBV5-1 to TRBJ2-5, with unresolved D. The CDR3 sequence is CASSGTATQETQYF. The CDR3 bases are TGCGCCAGCAGTGGAACAGCCACCCAAGAGACCCAGTACTTC. Full variable domain (remainder filled in from reference TRBV5-1 and TRBJ2-5): KAGVTQTPRYLIKTRGQQVTLSCSPISGHRSVSWYQQTPGQGLQFLFEYFSETQRNKGNFPGRFSGRQFSNSRSEMNVSTLELGDSALYLCASSGTATQETQYFGPGTRLLVL.